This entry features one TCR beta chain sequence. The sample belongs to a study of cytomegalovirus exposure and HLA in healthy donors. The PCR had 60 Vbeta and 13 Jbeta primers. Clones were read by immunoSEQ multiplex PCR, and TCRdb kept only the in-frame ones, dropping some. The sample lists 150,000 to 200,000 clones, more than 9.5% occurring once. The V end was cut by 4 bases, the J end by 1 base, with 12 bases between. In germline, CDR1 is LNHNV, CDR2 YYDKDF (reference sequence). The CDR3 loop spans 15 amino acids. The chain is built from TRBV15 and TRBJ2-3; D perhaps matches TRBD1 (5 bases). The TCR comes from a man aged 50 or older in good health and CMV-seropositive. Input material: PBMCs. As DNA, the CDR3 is TGTGCCACCAGCAACGGCAGGGTGGGCACAGATACGCAGTATTTT. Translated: CATSNGRVGTDTQYF.